This entry is about one T cell receptor beta chain. The antigen remains unidentified. This entry belongs to a study of OX40 agonist ivuxolimab in advanced cancers. Across the study: Patients were infused with ivuxolimab every 2 weeks at 0.01 to 10 mg/kg. General study findings and limits: Among T cells, CD8+ cells averaged more expanded clones than CD4+ cells. Also present in some nonresponders was a low level of normalized T-cell clonal expansion.

V shed 3 bases and J 9 bases; nucleotides not matched to a gene: 8. This CDR3 comprises 15 residues. CDR1 is MNHEY, CDR2 SMNVEV, per germline (reference sequence). Profiling relied on immunoSEQ multiplex PCR, and the TCRdb table lists in-frame clones only, not all of them. The repertoire holds about 16,000 clones, with 80% to 95% as singletons. The specimen was CD4+ or CD8+ T cells sorted from blood, collected in a trial of the OX40 agonist ivuxolimab. J is TRBJ2-1 and V is TRBV27; 10 bases are a match to TRBD2. This clonotype originated in an adult with an advanced solid tumor such as melanoma, head and neck, liver or kidney cancer. Here the CDR3 DNA reads TGTGCCAGCAGTTTTAGTGGTAGCGGGAGGACTGAGCAGTTCTTC. Encoded protein: CASSFSGSGRTEQFF.